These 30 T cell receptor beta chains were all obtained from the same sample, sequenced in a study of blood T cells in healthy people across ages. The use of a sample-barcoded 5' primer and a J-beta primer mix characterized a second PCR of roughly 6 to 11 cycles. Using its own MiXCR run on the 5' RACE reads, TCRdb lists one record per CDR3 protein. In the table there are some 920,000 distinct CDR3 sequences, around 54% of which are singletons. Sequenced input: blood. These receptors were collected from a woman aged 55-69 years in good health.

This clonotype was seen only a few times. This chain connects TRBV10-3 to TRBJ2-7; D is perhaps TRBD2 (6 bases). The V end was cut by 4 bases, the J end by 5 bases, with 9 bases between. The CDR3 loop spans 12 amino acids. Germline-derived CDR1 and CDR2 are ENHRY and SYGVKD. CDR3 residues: CAISVGGNEQYF. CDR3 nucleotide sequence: TGTGCCATCAGTGTCGGAGGGAACGAGCAGTACTTC.

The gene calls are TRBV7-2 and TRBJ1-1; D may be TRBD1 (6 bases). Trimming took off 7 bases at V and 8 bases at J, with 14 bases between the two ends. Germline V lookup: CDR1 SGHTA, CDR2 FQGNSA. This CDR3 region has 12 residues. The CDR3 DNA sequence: TGTGCCAGCACATTACAGGGTCCGGAAGCTTTCTTT. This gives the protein CASTLQGPEAFF.

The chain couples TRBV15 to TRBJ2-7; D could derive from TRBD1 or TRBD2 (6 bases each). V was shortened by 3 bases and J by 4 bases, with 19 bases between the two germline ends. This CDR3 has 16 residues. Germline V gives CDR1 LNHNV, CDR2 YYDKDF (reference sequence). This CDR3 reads CATSRETGGTTYEQYF. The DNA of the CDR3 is TGTGCCACCAGCAGGGAAACGGGCGGGACAACGTACGAGCAGTACTTC.

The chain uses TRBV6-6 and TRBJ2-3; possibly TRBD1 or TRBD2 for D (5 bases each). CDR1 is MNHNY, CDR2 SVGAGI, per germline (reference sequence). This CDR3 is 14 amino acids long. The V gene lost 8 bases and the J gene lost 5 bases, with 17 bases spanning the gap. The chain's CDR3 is CASVRGARKDTQYF. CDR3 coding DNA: TGTGCCAGCGTCCGAGGGGCTCGCAAAGATACGCAGTATTTT.

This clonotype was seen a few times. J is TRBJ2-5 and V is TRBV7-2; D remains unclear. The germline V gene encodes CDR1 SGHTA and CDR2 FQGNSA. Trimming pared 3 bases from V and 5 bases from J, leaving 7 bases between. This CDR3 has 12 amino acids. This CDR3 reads CASSLDMETQYF. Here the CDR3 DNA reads TGTGCCAGCAGCTTGGATATGGAGACCCAGTACTTC.

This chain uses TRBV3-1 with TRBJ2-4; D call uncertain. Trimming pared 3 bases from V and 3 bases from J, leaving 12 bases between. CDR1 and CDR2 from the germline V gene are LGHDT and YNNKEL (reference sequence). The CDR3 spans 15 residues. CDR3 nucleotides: TGTGCCAGCAGCCACAGAGGTGTTGACAAAAACATTCAGTACTTC. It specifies CASSHRGVDKNIQYF.

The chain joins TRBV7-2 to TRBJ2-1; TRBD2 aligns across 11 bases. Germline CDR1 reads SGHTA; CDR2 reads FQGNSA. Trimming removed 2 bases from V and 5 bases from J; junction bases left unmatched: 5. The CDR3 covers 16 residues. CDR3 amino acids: CASSLTSGRSHNEQFF. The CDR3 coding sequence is TGTGCCAGCAGCTTAACTAGCGGGAGATCGCACAATGAGCAGTTCTTC.

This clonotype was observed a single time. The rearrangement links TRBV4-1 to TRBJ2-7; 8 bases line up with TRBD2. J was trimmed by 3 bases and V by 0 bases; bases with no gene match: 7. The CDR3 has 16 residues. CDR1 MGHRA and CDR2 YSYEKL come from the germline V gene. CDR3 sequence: CASSQEASGGYYEQYF. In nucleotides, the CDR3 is TGCGCCAGCAGCCAAGAAGCGAGCGGGGGCTACTACGAGCAGTACTTC.

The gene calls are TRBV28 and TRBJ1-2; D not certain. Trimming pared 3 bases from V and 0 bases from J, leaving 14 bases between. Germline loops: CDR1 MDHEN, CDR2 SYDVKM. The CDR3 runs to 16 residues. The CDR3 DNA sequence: TGTGCCAGCAGTTTTCCGGGAACAGTGACTAACTATGGCTACACCTTC. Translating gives CASSFPGTVTNYGYTF.

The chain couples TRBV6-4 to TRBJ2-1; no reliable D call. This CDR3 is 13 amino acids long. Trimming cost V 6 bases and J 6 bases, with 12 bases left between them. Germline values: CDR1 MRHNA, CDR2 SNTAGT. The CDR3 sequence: CASSEELANEQFF. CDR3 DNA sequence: TGTGCCAGCAGCGAGGAGTTGGCCAATGAGCAGTTCTTC.

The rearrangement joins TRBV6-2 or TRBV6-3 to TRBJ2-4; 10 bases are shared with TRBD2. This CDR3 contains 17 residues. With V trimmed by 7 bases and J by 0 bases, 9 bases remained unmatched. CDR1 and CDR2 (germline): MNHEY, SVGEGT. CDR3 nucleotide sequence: TGTGCCAGCAATCCCTCCGGACTAGCGGTAGCCAAAAACATTCAGTACTTC. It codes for CASNPSGLAVAKNIQYF.

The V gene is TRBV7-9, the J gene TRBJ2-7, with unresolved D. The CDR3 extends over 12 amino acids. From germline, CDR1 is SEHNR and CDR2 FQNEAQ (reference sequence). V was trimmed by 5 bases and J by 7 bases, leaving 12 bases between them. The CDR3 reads CASSRGDREQYF. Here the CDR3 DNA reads TGTGCCAGCAGCCGAGGAGATCGGGAGCAGTACTTC.

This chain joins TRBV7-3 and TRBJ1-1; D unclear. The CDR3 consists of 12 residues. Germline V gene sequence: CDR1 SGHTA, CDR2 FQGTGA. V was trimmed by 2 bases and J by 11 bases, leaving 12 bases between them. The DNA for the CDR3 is TGTGCCAGCAGCTTATACGGAGAGAGTGCTTTCTTT. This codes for CASSLYGESAFF.

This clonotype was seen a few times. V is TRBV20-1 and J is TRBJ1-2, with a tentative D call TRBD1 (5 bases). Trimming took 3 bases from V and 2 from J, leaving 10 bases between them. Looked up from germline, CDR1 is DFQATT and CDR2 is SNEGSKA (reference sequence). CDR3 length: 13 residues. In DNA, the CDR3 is TGCAGTGCTAGGGGGCAGTCCAACTATGGCTACACCTTC. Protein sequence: CSARGQSNYGYTF.

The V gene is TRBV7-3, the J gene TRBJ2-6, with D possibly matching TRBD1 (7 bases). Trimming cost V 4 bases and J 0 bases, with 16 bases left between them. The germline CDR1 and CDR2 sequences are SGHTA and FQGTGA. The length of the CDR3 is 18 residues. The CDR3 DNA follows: TGTGCCAGCAGCTACCCCGGGACAGCGGGCTCTGGGGCCAACGTCCTGACTTTC. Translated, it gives CASSYPGTAGSGANVLTF. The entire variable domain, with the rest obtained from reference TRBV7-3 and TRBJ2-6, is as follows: GAGVSQTPSNKVTEKGKYVELRCDPISGHTALYWYRQSLGQGPEFLIYFQGTGAADDSGLPNDRFFAVRPEGSVSTLKIQRTERGDSAVYLCASSYPGTAGSGANVLTFGAGSRLTVL.

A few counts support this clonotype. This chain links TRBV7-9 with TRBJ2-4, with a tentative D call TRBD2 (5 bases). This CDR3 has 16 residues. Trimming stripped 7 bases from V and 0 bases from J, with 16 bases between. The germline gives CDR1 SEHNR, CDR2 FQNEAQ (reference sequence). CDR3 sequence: CASIPGDALAKNIQYF. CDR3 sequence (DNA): TGTGCCAGCATCCCCGGGGATGCCTTAGCCAAAAACATTCAGTACTTC.

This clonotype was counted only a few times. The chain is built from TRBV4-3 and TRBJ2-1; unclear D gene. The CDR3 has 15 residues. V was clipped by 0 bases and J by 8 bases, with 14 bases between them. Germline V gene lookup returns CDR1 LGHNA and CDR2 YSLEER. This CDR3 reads CASSQEMILSYEQFF. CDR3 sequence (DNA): TGCGCCAGCAGCCAAGAGATGATACTTTCGTATGAGCAGTTCTTC.

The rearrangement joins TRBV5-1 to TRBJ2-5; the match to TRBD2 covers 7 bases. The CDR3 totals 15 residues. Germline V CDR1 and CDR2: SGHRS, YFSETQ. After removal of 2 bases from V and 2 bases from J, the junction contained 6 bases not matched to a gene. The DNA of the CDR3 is TGCGCCAGCAGCTTCTTGGGGGGGTGGCAAGAGACCCAGTACTTC. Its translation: CASSFLGGWQETQYF.

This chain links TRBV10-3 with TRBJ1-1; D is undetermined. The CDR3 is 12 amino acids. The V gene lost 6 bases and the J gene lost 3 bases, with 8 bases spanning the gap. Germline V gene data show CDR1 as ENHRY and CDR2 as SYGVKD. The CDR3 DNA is TGTGCCATCAGCGCTCGGGACACTGAAGCTTTCTTT. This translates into CAISARDTEAFF.

CDR3 nucleotides: TGTGCCAGCAGTTTGACCAGGGGAGCCAAAAACATTCAGTACTTC. Amino acids: CASSLTRGAKNIQYF. This chain connects TRBV27 to TRBJ2-4, with D perhaps TRBD1 (6 bases). Trimming shortened V by 3 bases and J by 0 bases, and 9 bases separated the two germline ends. The CDR3 covers 15 residues. Germline assignment: CDR1 MNHEY and CDR2 SMNVEV (reference sequence).

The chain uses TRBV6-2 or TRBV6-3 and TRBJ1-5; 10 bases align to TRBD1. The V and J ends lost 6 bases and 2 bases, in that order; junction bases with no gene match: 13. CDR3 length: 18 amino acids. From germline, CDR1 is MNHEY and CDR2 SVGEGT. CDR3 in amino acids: CASSRGQGYLTGNQPQHF. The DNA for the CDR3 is TGTGCCAGCAGCCGGGGACAGGGGTACCTCACGGGCAATCAGCCCCAGCATTTT.

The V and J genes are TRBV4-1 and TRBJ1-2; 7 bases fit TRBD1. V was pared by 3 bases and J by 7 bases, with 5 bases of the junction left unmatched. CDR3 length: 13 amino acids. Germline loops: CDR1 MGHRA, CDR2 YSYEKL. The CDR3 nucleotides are TGCGCCAGCAGCCAGACAGGGTTTGGTGGCTACACCTTC. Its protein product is CASSQTGFGGYTF.

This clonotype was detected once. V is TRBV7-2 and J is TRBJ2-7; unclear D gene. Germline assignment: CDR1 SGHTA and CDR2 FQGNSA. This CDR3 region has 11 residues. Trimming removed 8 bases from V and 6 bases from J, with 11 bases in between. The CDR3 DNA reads TGTGCCAGCTCAAAAGGTGCCGAGCAGTACTTC. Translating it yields CASSKGAEQYF. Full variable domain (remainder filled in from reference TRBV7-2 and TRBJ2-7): GAGVSQSPSNKVTEKGKDVELRCDPISGHTALYWYRQSLGQGLEFLIYFQGNSAPDKSGLPSDRFSAERTGGSVSTLTIQRTQQEDSAVYLCASSKGAEQYFGPGTRLTVT.

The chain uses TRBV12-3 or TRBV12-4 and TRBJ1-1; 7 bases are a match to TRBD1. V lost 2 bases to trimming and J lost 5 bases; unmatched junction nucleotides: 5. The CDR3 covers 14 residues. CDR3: CASSLTRQGTEAFF. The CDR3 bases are TGTGCCAGCAGTTTAACCCGACAGGGAACTGAAGCTTTCTTT.

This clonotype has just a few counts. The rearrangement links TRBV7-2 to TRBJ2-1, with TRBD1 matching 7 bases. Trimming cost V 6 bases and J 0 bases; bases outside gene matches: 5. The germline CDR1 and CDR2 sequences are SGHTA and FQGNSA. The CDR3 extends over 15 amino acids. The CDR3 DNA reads TGTGCCAGCAGGTCGGGACAGAGCTCCTACAATGAGCAGTTCTTC. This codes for CASRSGQSSYNEQFF.

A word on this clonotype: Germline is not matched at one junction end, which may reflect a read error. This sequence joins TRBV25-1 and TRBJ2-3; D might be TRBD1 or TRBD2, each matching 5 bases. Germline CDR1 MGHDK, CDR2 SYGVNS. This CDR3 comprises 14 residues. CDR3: CAGSRDARADTQYF. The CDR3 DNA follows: TGTGCCGGCAGTCGGGACGCCCGGGCGGATACGCAGTATTTT.

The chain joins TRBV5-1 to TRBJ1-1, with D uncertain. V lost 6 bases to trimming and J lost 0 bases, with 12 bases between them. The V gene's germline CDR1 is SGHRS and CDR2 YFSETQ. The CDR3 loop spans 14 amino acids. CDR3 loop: CASKHGSLNTEAFF. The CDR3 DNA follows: TGCGCCAGCAAGCACGGCTCACTGAACACTGAAGCTTTCTTT.

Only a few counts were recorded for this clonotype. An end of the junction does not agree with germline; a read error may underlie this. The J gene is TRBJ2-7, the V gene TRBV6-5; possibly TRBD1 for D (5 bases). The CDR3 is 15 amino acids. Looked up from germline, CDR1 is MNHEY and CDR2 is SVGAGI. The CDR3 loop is CAGSYSRQFSYEQYF. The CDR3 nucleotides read TGTGCCGGCAGTTACTCCCGACAGTTCTCCTACGAGCAGTACTTC.

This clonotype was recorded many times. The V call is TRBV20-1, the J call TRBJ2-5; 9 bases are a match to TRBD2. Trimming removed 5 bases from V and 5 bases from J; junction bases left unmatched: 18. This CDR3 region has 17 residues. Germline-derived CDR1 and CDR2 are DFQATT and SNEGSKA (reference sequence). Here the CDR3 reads CSADNSGSSGVKETQYF. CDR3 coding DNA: TGCAGTGCTGATAATAGCGGGAGTAGCGGAGTTAAGGAGACCCAGTACTTC.

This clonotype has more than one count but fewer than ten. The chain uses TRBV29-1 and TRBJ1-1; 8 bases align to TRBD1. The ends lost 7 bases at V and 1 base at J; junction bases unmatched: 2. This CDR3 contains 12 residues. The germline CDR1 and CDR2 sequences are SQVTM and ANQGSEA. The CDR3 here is CSAGQGNTEAFF. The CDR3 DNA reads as TGCAGCGCTGGACAGGGGAACACTGAAGCTTTCTTT.